A single sample gave rise to the 20 T cell receptor beta chains below, sequenced in a study of blood T cells in healthy people across ages. Alongside a J-beta primer mix, a sample-barcoded 5' primer served in a second PCR lasting roughly 6 to 11 cycles. Via MiXCR, TCRdb re-called the 5' RACE reads, giving one row per CDR3 protein. The repertoire consists of over 1,500,000 distinct CDR3 sequences, with about 39% occurring once and the leading ten covering under 30%. Source material: blood. The receptors here all came from a human donor in good health.

The V and J genes are TRBV2 and TRBJ2-4, with 8 bases matching TRBD2. The closer fit of TRBJ2-7 to the DNA end suggests the J call may be wrong. Per the germline V gene, CDR1 is SNHLY and CDR2 is FYNNEI. This CDR3 has 16 residues. DNA of the CDR3: TGTGCCAGCAGTGTATTTCTAGCGGGTAACGGAGACGAGCAGTACTTC. Residues: CASSVFLAGNGDEQYF.

Remarks on this clonotype: A much more abundant neighbour one base away suggests this may be a read error. The chain joins TRBV6-6 to TRBJ2-1, with 8 bases fitting TRBD2. Germline CDR1 is MNHNY and CDR2 is SVGAGI (reference sequence). J was trimmed by 9 bases and V by 10 bases; bases with no gene match: 14. This CDR3 region has 14 residues. The CDR3 is CATERAGARREQFF. The CDR3 DNA sequence: TGTGCCACCGAACGAGCGGGGGCTCGACGTGAGCAGTTCTTC.

In its sample, this clonotype was seen many times. The junction departs from the called germline gene at one end, perhaps through a read error. The chain combines TRBV5-1 with TRBJ2-5; 10 nucleotides align to TRBD1. This CDR3 spans 14 amino acids. Per germline, CDR1 SGHRS and CDR2 YFSETQ. As DNA, the CDR3 is TGTGCCAGCAGTCCCAGGACAGGGGGAGAGACCCAGTACTTC. Encoded protein: CASSPRTGGETQYF.

CDR3 in DNA: TGTGCCAGCAGCTTAACGGGGGAAGGTCACCTTGAAGCTTTCTTT. Translated, it gives CASSLTGEGHLEAFF. The genes are TRBV7-3 and TRBJ1-1, with a tentative D call TRBD1 (5 bases). Trimming pared 0 bases from V and 7 bases from J, leaving 15 bases between. This CDR3 is built from 15 residues. CDR1 SGHTA and CDR2 FQGTGA come from the germline V gene.

The chain has TRBV20-1 and TRBJ2-5; D gene ambiguous. This CDR3 is built from 14 residues. Germline V gives CDR1 DFQATT, CDR2 SNEGSKA (reference sequence). V gave up 5 bases and J gave up 1 base, with 14 bases separating them. The CDR3 protein is CSAAKGWGQETQYF. In nucleotides, the CDR3 is TGCAGTGCTGCTAAGGGCTGGGGCCAAGAGACCCAGTACTTC.

This chain links TRBV29-1 with TRBJ2-7; unclear D gene. V lost 3 bases and J 0 bases, leaving 18 bases between the germline ends. The germline V gene encodes CDR1 SQVTM and CDR2 ANQGSEA. This CDR3 region has 16 residues. CDR3 DNA sequence: TGCAGCGTTGAGGGGTTAGTCAGCCATAGCTCCTACGAGCAGTACTTC. Its protein product is CSVEGLVSHSSYEQYF.

V and J are TRBV12-3 or TRBV12-4 and TRBJ2-1; D gene unclear. Trimming cost V 5 bases and J 2 bases, with 13 bases left between them. The CDR3 sequence is 15 residues long. This CDR3 is CASSIGRQTYNEQFF. The CDR3 region has the DNA TGTGCCAGCAGTATCGGCAGGCAAACCTACAATGAGCAGTTCTTC.

V and J are TRBV29-1 and TRBJ1-2; TRBD1 is a possible D gene (5 bases). V was clipped by 3 bases and J by 1 base, with 9 bases between them. Germline assignment: CDR1 SQVTM and CDR2 ANQGSEA. The CDR3 has 13 amino acids. The CDR3 nucleotides read TGCAGCGTTGAGGTAGACAGTAACTATGGCTACACCTTC. As protein: CSVEVDSNYGYTF.

A word on this clonotype: At one end, the junction sequence differs from germline, possibly due to a read error. This chain links TRBV10-3 with TRBJ2-5; D uncertain. This CDR3 has 13 residues. Germline V lookup: CDR1 ENHRY, CDR2 SYGVKD. The CDR3 nucleotides are TGTGCCGTCAGTTACGCGGTCGAGGAGACCCAGTACTTC. It is translated as CAVSYAVEETQYF.

The chain carries TRBV5-6 and TRBJ2-5; 9 nucleotides align to TRBD2. CDR1 and CDR2 (germline): SGHDT, YYEEEE. The V gene end was trimmed by 5 bases and the J gene end by 2 bases; junction bases not matched to a gene: 16. The CDR3 spans 18 residues. CDR3 bases: TGTGCCAGCAGTCAGCTTGGATTGGCGGGGGGGCCTCAAGAGACCCAGTACTTC. Its translation: CASSQLGLAGGPQETQYF.

The chain links TRBV12-5 to TRBJ1-5; TRBD1 might be the D (6 bases). The CDR3 runs to 17 residues. V lost 2 bases, J lost 1 base, and 15 bases lay in between. CDR1 is LGHNT and CDR2 is FRNRAP in the germline V gene. The CDR3 region is CASGLPTKQGSNQPQHF. For the CDR3, the DNA is TGTGCTAGTGGTTTGCCCACAAAACAGGGCAGCAATCAGCCCCAGCATTTT.

The sample holds a few counts of this clonotype. V is TRBV24-1 and J is TRBJ2-1; 12 bases line up with TRBD2. CDR3 length: 17 amino acids. Germline CDR1 reads KGHDR; CDR2 reads SFDVKD. The junction had 7 bases not matched to a gene; V was cut back by 4 bases and J by 4 bases. DNA for the CDR3: TGTGCCACCAGTGACCCGCTAGCGGGGGGGATGTACAATGAGCAGTTCTTC. Its translation: CATSDPLAGGMYNEQFF.

The V gene is TRBV7-9, the J gene TRBJ1-1; possibly TRBD1 for D (5 bases). The CDR3 runs 16 residues. The V end was cut by 1 base, the J end by 5 bases, with 17 bases between. Per germline, CDR1 SEHNR and CDR2 FQNEAQ (reference sequence). The CDR3 sequence is CASSLDPGGWGTEAFF. CDR3 DNA sequence: TGTGCCAGCAGCTTAGATCCCGGAGGTTGGGGGACTGAAGCTTTCTTT.

CDR3 DNA: TGCGCCAGCAGCTTGGTGCTAGCCCGCCAGAGAGAGACCCAGTACTTC. Its protein product is CASSLVLARQRETQYF. This chain connects TRBV5-1 to TRBJ2-5, with D possibly being TRBD2 (5 bases). V lost 0 bases and J 4 bases, leaving 16 bases between the germline ends. In germline, CDR1 is SGHRS, CDR2 YFSETQ. The CDR3 contains 16 residues.

The chain couples TRBV12-3 or TRBV12-4 to TRBJ2-4; D uncertain. The CDR3 loop spans 11 amino acids. Trimming removed 3 bases at V and 12 bases at J, with 9 bases between. The CDR3 is CASSFGLTQYF. The CDR3 nucleotides read TGTGCCAGCAGTTTTGGTTTAACTCAGTACTTC.

The genes are TRBV5-1 and TRBJ1-1, with D possibly TRBD1 on 5 matching bases. The V gene's germline CDR1 is SGHRS and CDR2 YFSETQ. Trimming stripped 5 bases from V and 5 bases from J, with 19 bases between. The CDR3 contains 15 residues. The CDR3: CASRLDGVRGTEAFF. CDR3 in DNA: TGCGCCAGCAGACTGGATGGAGTAAGGGGAACTGAAGCTTTCTTT.

The genes are TRBV24-1 and TRBJ2-1; 8 nucleotides align to TRBD2. Per the germline V gene, CDR1 is KGHDR and CDR2 is SFDVKD. After removal of 1 base from V and 4 bases from J, the junction contained 5 bases not matched to a gene. This CDR3 is 16 amino acids long. The CDR3 coding sequence is TGTGCCACCAGTGATTTAGCTAGCGGGCCGTACAATGAGCAGTTCTTC. Its translation is CATSDLASGPYNEQFF.

In its sample, this clonotype was seen once. The rearrangement uses TRBV7-3 and TRBJ2-1, with a weak D call TRBD1 (6 bases). CDR3 size: 18 residues. Between the trimmed V and J ends, which lost 5 bases and 0 bases, there was a span of 20 bases. Looked up from germline, CDR1 is SGHTA and CDR2 is FQGTGA. Here the CDR3 DNA reads TGTGCCAGCAGCCCCCGGACACGGGACATTAGCTCCTACAATGAGCAGTTCTTC. Translation: CASSPRTRDISSYNEQFF.

The rearrangement uses TRBV5-1 and TRBJ2-1; 11 bases align to TRBD2. CDR3 size: 15 residues. Germline lookup yields CDR1 SGHRS and CDR2 YFSETQ. V was clipped by 2 bases and J by 8 bases; unmatched bases: 6. CDR3 coding DNA: TGCGCCAGCAGCTTAACTAGCGGGAGAGGCGATGAGCAGTTCTTC. Translating gives CASSLTSGRGDEQFF.

The CDR3 DNA follows: TGTGCCGTATCGGGGGGCGTCGGAGTAGAGCCCCAGCATTTT. It yields the protein CAVSGGVGVEPQHF. The chain has TRBV12-3 or TRBV12-4 and TRBJ1-5, with D tentatively TRBD1 (6 bases). The V end was cut by 11 bases, the J end by 8 bases, with 22 bases between. The CDR3 runs 14 residues.